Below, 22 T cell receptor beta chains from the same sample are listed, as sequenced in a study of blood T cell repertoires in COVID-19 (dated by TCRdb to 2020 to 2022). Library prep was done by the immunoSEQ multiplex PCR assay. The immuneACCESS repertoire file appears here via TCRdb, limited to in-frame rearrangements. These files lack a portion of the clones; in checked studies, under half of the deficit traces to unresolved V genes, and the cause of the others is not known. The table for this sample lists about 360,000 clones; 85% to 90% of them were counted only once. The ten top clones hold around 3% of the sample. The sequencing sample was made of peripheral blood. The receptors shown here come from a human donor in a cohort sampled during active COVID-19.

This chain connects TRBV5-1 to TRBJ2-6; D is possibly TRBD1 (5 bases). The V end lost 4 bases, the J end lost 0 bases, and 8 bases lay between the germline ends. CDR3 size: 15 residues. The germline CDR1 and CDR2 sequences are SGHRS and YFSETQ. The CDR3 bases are TGCGCCAGCAGCCCAGACAGCTCTGGGGCCAACGTCCTGACTTTC. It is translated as CASSPDSSGANVLTF.

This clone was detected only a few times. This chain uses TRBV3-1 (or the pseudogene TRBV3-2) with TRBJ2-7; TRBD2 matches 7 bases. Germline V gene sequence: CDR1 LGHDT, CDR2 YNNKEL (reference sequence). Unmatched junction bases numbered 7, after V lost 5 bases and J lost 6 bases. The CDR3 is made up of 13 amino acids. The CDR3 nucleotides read TGTGCCAGCAGCTCGCCGGGAGGAGGCGAGCAGTACTTC. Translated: CASSSPGGGEQYF.

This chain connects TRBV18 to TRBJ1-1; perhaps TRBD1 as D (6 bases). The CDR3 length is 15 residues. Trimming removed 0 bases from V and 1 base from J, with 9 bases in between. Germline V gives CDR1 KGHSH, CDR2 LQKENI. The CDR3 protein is CASSPPAGENTEAFF. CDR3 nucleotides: TGTGCCAGCTCACCACCGGCAGGGGAGAACACTGAAGCTTTCTTT. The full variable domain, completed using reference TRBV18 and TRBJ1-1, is NAGVMQNPRHLVRRRGQEARLRCSPMKGHSHVYWYRQLPEEGLKFMVYLQKENIIDESGMPKERFSAEFPKEGPSILRIQQVVRGDSAAYFCASSPPAGENTEAFFGQGTRLTVV.

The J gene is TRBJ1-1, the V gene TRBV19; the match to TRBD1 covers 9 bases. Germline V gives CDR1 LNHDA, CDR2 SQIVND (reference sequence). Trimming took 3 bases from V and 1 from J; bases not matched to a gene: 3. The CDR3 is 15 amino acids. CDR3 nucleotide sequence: TGTGCCAGTAGTATTATGGGACAGGGGAACACTGAAGCTTTCTTT. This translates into CASSIMGQGNTEAFF.

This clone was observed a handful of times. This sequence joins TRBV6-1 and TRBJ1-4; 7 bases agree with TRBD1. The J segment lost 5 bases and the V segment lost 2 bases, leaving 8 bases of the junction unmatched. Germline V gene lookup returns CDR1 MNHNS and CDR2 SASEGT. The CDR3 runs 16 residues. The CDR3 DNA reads TGTGCCAGCAGTGAAACAGGGGCCCGAGGGAATGAAAAACTGTTTTTT. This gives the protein CASSETGARGNEKLFF.

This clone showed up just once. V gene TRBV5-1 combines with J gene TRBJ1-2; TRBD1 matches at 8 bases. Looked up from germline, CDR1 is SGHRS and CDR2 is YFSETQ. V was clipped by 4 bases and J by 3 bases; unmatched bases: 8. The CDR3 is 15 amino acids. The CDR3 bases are TGCGCCAGCAGCGACGCAGGGGGCGCGGACTATGGCTACACCTTC. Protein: CASSDAGGADYGYTF.

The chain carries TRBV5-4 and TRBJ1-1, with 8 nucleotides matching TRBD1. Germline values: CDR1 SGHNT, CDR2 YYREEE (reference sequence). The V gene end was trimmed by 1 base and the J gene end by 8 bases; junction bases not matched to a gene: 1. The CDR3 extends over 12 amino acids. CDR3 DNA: TGTGCCAGCAGCTTGTCAGGGGGCGAAGCTTTCTTT. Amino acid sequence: CASSLSGGEAFF.

As DNA, the CDR3 is TGTGCCAGCAGTCCCCCACTCGACTCCTACGAGCAGTACTTC. Translating gives CASSPPLDSYEQYF. The gene calls are TRBV2 and TRBJ2-7; D call uncertain. Trimming took off 5 bases at V and 0 bases at J, with 11 bases between the two ends. The CDR3 is 14 amino acids. The V gene's germline CDR1 is SNHLY and CDR2 FYNNEI.

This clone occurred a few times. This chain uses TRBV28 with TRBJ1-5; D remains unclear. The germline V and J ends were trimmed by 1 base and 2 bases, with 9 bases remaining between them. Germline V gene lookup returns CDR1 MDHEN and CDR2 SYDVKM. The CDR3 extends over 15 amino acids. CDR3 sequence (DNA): TGTGCCAGCAGTTTATCGGGTGGTGGCAATCAGCCCCAGCATTTT. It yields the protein CASSLSGGGNQPQHF.

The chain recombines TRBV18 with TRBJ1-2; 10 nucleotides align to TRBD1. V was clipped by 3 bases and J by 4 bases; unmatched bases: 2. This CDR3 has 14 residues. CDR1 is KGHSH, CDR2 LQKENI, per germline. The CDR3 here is CASSPGTGVYGYTF. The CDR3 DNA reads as TGTGCCAGCTCACCCGGGACAGGGGTCTATGGCTACACCTTC.

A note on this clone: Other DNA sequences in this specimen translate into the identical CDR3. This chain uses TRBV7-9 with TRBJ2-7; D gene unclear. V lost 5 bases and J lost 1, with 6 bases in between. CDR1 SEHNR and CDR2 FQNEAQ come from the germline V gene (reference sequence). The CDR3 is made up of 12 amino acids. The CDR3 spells CASSLSSYEQYF. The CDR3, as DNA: TGTGCCAGCAGCCTTTCTTCCTACGAGCAGTACTTC.

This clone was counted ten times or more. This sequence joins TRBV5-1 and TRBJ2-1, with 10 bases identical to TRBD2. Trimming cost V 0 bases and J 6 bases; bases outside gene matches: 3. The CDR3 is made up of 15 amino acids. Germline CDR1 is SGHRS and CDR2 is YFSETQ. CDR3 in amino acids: CASSLELAGLNEQFF. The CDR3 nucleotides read TGCGCCAGCAGCTTGGAACTAGCGGGACTCAATGAGCAGTTCTTC.

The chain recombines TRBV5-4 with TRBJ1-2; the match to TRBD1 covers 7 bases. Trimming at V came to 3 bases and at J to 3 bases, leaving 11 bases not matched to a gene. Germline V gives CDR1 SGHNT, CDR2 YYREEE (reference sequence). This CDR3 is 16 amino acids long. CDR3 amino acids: CASSWETGRLYYGYTF. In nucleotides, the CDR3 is TGTGCCAGCAGCTGGGAGACAGGGCGATTATACTATGGCTACACCTTC.

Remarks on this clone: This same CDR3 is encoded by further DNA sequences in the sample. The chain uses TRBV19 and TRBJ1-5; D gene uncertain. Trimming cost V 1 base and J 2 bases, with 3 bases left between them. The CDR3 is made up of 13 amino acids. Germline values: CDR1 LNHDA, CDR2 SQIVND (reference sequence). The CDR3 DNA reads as TGTGCCAGTAGTATAGCCGGCAATCAGCCCCAGCATTTT. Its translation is CASSIAGNQPQHF.

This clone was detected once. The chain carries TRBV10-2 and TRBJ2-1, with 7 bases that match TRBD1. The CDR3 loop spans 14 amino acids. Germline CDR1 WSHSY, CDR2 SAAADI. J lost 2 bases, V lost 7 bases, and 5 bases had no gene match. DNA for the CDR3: TGCGCCAGCACCCGGGACAGTCCCTACAATGAGCAGTTCTTC. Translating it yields CASTRDSPYNEQFF.

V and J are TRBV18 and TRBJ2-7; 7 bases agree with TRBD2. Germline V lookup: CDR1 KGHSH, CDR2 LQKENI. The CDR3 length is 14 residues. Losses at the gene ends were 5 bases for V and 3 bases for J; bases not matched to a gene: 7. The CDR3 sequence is CASSSREADYEQYF. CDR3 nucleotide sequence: TGTGCCAGCTCATCACGGGAGGCCGACTACGAGCAGTACTTC.

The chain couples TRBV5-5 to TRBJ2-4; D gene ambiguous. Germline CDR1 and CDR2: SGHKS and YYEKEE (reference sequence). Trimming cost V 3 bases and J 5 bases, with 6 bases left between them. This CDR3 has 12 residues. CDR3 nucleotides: TGTGCCAGCAGCTCACGAGAAAACATTCAGTACTTC. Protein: CASSSRENIQYF.

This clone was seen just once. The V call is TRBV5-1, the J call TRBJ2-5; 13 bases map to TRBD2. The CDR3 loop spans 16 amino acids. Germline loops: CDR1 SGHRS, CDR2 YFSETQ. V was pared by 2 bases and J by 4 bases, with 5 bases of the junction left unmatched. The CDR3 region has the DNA TGCGCCAGCAGCTTTACTAGCGGGGGGGCGATAGAGACCCAGTACTTC. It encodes CASSFTSGGAIETQYF.

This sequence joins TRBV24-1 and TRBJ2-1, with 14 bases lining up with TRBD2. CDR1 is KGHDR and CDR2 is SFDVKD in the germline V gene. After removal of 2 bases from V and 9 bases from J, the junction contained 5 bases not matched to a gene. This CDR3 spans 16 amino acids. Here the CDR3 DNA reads TGTGCCACCAGTGATTCCGGACTAGCGGGGGGTGTTGAGCAGTTCTTC. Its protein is CATSDSGLAGGVEQFF.

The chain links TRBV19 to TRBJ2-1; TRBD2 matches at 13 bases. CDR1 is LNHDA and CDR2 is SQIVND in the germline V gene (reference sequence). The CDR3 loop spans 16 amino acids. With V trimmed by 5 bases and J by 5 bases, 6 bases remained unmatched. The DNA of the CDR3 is TGTGCCAGTAGTCGGACTAGCGGGGGAGGGGACAATGAGCAGTTCTTC. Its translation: CASSRTSGGGDNEQFF.

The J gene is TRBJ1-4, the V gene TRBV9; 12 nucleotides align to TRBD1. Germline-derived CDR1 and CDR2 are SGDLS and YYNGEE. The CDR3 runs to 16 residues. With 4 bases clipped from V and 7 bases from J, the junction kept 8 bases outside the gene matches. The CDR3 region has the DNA TGTGCCAGCAGCCCCGGGACAGGGGGCGGTAGTGAAAAACTGTTTTTT. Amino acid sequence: CASSPGTGGGSEKLFF.

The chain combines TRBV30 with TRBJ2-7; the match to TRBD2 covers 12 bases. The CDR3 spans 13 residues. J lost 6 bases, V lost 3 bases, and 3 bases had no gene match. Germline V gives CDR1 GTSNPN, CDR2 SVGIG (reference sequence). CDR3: CAWRTSGGSEQYF. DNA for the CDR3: TGTGCCTGGAGGACTAGCGGGGGAAGCGAGCAGTACTTC.